Listed below are T cell receptor beta chains from one sample, sequenced in a study of Graves' ophthalmopathy and Graves' hyperthyroidism. TCRdb redid the calling of the multiplex PCR reads with MiXCR, one entry per CDR3 protein. The repertoire consists of 620,000 or so distinct CDR3 sequences, with 20% to 25% occurring once and the leading ten covering roughly 6.9%. Sequences were obtained from peripheral blood. The receptors stem from a woman aged 18-30 years with stable Graves' hyperthyroidism. Some clones in this sample may be carry-over from other donors' samples. Each CDR3 is given with its conserved first and last residue. D genes are given only for firm matches.

. | TRBJ1-1 | TRBV10-3 | CAISDVGNTEAFF
. | TRBJ1-2 | TRBV29-1 | CSVGPSYDYGYTF
. | TRBJ1-5 | TRBV18 | CASSPDGTHNQPQHF
. | TRBJ1-5 | TRBV6-2/TRBV6-3 | CASSPAGGTQPQHF
. | TRBJ1-1 | TRBV18 | CASSLARDMNTEAFF
. | TRBJ2-2 | TRBV9 | CASSDSHRVTNTGELFF
TRBD1 | TRBJ1-1 | TRBV20-1 | CSAPLTATGALGAFF
TRBD1 | TRBJ2-4 | TRBV20-1 | CSAPWAGTGGDIQYF
TRBD2 | TRBJ2-7 | TRBV19 | CASSSGTSGYEQYF
TRBD1 | TRBJ1-1 | TRBV27 | CASSLSLTQDRVVVFF
. | TRBJ2-5 | TRBV28 | CASGLGRWETQYF
. | TRBJ2-5 | TRBV6-5 | CASSYSSRGEYSKETQYF
TRBD1 | TRBJ1-2 | TRBV6-5 | CASSYRTGLHGYTF
. | TRBJ2-5 | TRBV12-3/TRBV12-4 | CASSFQGIQETQYF
. | TRBJ2-5 | TRBV2 | CASHQETQYF
. | TRBJ1-2 | TRBV29-1 | CSVEIFSYGYTF
. | TRBJ1-2 | TRBV13 | CASSPNPTDFLRADPDYGYTF
TRBD1 | TRBJ2-7 | TRBV20-1 | CSARQDRGSYEQYF
TRBD1 | TRBJ1-2 | TRBV29-1 | CSLATTRGQANYGYTF
TRBD1 | TRBJ2-7 | TRBV11-1 | CASSASRQGAITAYEQYF
TRBD1 | TRBJ2-5 | TRBV20-1 | CSASPTGVKTQYF
. | TRBJ1-1 | TRBV5-1 | CASSLMKETEAFF
TRBD1 | TRBJ1-2 | TRBV6-1 | CASSKDRGYGYTF
. | TRBJ1-2 | TRBV30 | CAWRGHRVNYGYTF
. | TRBJ2-7 | TRBV4-1 | CASSQMGGYEQYF
. | TRBJ1-1 | TRBV29-1 | CSVERQFMNTEAFF
. | TRBJ1-3 | TRBV7-8 | CASSPGRIGNTIYF
. | TRBJ2-7 | TRBV6-1 | CASSEARRRSYEQYF
TRBD1 | TRBJ2-7 | TRBV18 | CASSPLPGQAYEQYF